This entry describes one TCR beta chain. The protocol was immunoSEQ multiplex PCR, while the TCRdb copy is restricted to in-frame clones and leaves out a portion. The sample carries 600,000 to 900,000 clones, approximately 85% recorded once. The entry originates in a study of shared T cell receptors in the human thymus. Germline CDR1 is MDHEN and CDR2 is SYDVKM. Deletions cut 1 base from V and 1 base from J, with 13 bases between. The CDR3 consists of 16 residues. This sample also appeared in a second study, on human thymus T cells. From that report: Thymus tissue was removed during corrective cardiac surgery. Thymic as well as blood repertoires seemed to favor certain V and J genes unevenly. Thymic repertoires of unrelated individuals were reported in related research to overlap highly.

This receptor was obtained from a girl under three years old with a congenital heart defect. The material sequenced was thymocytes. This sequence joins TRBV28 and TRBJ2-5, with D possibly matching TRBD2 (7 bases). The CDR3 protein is CASSLSRGGGQETQYF. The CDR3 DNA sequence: TGTGCCAGCAGTTTATCCCGAGGGGGGGGCCAAGAGACCCAGTACTTC.